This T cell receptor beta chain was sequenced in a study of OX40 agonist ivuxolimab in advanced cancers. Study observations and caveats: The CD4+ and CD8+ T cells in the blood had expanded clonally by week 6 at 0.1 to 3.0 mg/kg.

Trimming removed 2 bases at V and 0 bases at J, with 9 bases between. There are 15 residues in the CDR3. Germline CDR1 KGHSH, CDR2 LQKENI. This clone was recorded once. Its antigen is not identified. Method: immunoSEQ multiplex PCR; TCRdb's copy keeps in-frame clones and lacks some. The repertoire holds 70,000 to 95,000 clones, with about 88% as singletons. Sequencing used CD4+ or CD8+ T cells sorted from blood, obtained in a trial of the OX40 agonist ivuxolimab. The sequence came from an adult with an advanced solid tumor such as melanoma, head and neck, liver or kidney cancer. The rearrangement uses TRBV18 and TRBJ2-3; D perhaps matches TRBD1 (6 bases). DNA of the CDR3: TGTGCCAGCTCACCATCCCAGGGGAGCACAGATACGCAGTATTTT. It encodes CASSPSQGSTDTQYF.